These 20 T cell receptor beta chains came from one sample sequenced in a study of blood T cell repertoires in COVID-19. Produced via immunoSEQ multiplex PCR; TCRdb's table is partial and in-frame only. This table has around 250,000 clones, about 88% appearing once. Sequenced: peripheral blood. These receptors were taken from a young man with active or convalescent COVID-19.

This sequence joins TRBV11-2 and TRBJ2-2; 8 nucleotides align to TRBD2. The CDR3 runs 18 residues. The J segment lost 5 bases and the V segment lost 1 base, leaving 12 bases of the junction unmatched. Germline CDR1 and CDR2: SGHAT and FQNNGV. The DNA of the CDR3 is TGTGCCAGCAGCTTAGGGAGGGGCGGGAGGATTGGGACCGGGGAGCTGTTTTTT. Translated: CASSLGRGGRIGTGELFF.

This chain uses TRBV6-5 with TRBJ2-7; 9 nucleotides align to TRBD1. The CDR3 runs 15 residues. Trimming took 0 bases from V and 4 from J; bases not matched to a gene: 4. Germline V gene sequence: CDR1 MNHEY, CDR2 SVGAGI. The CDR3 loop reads CASSYSGTGRYEQYF. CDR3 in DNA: TGTGCCAGCAGTTACTCCGGGACAGGGAGGTACGAGCAGTACTTC.

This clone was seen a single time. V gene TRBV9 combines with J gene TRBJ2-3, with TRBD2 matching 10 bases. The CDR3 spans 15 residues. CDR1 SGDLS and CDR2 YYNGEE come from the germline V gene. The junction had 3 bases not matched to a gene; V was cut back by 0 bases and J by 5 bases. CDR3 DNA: TGTGCCAGCAGCGTAGTACTAGCGGGGATAGATACGCAGTATTTT. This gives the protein CASSVVLAGIDTQYF.

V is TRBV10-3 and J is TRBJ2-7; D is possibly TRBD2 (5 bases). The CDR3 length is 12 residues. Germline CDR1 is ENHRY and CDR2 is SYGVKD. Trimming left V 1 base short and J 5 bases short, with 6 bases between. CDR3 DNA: TGTGCCATCAGTGAGTGGGAGAACGAGCAGTACTTC. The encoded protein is CAISEWENEQYF.

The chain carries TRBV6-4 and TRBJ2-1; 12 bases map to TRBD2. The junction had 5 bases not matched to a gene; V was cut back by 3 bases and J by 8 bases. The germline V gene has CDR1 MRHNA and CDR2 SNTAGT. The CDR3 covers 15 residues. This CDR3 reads CASSELAGGIHEQFF. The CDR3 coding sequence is TGTGCCAGCAGTGAACTAGCGGGGGGTATTCATGAGCAGTTCTTC.

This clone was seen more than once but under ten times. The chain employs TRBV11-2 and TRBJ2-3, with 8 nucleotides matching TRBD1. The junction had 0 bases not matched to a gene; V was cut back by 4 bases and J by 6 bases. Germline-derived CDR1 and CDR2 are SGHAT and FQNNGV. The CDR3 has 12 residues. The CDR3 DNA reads TGTGCCAGCAGCTGGACAGGGGATACGCAGTATTTT. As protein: CASSWTGDTQYF.

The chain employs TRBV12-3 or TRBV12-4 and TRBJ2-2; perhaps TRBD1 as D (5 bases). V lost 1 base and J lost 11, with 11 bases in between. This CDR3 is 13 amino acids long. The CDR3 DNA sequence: TGTGCCAGCAGTTTAGGCCCTCGGACAGAGCTGTTTTTT. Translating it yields CASSLGPRTELFF.

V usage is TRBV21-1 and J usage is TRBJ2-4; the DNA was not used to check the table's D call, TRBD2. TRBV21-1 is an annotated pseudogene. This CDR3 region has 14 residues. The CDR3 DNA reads TGTGCCAGCTCCCACCTCCGGGACAAAAACATTCAGTACTTC. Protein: CASSHLRDKNIQYF.

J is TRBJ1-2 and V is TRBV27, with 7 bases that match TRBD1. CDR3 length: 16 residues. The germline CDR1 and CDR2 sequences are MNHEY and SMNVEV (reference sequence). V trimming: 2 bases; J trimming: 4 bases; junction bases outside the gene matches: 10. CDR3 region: CASSLLPPSGGYGYTF. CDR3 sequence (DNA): TGTGCCAGCAGTTTACTCCCCCCCTCAGGGGGCTATGGCTACACCTTC.

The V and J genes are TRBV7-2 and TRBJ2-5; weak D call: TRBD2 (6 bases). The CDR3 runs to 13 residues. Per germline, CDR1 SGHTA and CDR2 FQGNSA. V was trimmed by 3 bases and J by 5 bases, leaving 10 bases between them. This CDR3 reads CASSFPGVETQYF. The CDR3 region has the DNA TGTGCCAGCAGCTTCCCGGGGGTTGAGACCCAGTACTTC.

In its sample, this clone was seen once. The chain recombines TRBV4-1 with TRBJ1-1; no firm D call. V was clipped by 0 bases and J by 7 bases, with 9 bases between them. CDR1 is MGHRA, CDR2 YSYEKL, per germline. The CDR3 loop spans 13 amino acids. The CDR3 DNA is TGCGCCAGCAGCCAAGATCTGTATTTTGAAGCTTTCTTT. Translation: CASSQDLYFEAFF.

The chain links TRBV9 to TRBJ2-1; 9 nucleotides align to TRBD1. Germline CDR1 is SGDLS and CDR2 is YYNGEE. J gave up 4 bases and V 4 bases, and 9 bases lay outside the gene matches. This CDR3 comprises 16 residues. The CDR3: CASSPGGTGIYNEQFF. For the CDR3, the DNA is TGTGCCAGCAGCCCAGGGGGGACAGGGATATACAATGAGCAGTTCTTC.

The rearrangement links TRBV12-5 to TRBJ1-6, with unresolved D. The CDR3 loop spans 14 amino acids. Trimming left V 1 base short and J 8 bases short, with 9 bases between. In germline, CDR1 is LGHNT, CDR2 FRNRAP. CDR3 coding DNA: TGTGCTAGTGGTTTGGCCAGTGACTATTCACCCCTCCACTTT. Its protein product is CASGLASDYSPLHF. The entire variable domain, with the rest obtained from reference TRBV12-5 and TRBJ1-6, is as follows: DARVTQTPRHKVTEMGQEVTMRCQPILGHNTVFWYRQTMMQGLELLAYFRNRAPLDDSGMPKDRFSAEMPDATLATLKIQPSEPRDSAVYFCASGLASDYSPLHFGNGTRLTVT.

The CDR3 sequence: CASTLGTGKGYEQYF. DNA of the CDR3: TGTGCCAGCACTCTGGGGACAGGGAAAGGCTACGAGCAGTACTTC. The chain links TRBV27 to TRBJ2-7; 9 nucleotides line up with TRBD1. CDR1 and CDR2 (germline): MNHEY, SMNVEV (reference sequence). Trimming at V came to 7 bases and at J to 3 bases, leaving 10 bases not matched to a gene. The CDR3 is made up of 15 amino acids.

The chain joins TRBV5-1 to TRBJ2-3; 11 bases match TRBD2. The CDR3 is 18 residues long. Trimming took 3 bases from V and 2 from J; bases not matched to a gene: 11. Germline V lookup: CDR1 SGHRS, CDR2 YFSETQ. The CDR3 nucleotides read TGCGCCAGCAGCTCCGGGACTAGCGGAGGGGGGATCACAGATACGCAGTATTTT. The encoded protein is CASSSGTSGGGITDTQYF.

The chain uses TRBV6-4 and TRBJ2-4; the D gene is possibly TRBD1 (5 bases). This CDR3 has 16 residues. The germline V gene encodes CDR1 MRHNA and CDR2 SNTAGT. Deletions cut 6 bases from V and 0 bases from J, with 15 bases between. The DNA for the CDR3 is TGTGCCAGCAGCCCAGACAGTTCTCTAGCCAAAAACATTCAGTACTTC. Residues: CASSPDSSLAKNIQYF.

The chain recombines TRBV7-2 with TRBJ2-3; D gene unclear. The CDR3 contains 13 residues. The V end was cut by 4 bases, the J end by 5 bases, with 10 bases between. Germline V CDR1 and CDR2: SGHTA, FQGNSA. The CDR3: CASSSLIGDTQYF. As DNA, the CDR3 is TGTGCCAGCAGCTCCCTAATCGGAGATACGCAGTATTTT.

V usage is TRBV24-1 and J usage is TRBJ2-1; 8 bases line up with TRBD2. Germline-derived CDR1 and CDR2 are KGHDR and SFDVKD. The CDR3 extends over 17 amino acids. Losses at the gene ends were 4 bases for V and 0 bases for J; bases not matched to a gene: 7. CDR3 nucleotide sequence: TGTGCCACCAGTGACCCCGTTAGCGGGGCCTCCTACAATGAGCAGTTCTTC. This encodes CATSDPVSGASYNEQFF.

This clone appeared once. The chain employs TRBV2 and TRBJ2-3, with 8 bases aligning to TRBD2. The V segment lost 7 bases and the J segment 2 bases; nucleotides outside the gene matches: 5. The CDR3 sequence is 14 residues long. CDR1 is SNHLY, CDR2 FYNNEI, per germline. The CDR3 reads CASMKRESTDTQYF. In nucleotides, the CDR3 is TGTGCCAGCATGAAGCGGGAGTCCACAGATACGCAGTATTTT.

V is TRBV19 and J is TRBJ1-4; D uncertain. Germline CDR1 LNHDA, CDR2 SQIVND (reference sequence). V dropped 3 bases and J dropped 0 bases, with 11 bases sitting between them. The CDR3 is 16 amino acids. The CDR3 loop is CASSIGRSATNEKLFF. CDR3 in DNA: TGTGCCAGTAGTATCGGGAGGTCTGCAACTAATGAAAAACTGTTTTTT.